These 26 T cell receptor beta chains share one sample of origin, sequenced in a study of blood T cells in healthy people across ages (dated by TCRdb to the mid-2010s). Library preparation was by 5' RACE. The run used an Illumina HiSeq 2500. The second PCR ran for roughly 6 to 11 cycles and used a J-beta primer mix along with a sample-barcoded 5' primer. The public reads were reprocessed in TCRdb via fastp at Q25 and MiXCR, keeping in-frame beta chains. Identical CDR3 protein sequences are pooled into one entry, listed with their most common genes and DNA. For this sample there are some 880,000 distinct CDR3 sequences; roughly 35% appear just once. Approximately 13% of the sample lies in the top ten. Sequencing was carried out using blood. The source of these receptors is a man aged 18 to 35 in good health.

About this clonotype itself: This may come from a read error, since a much larger clone is one base off. Here the CDR3 DNA reads TGCGCCGGCAGCTCCCTACAAACATACAGGGGTCATCAAGATACGCAGTATTTT. The encoded protein is CAGSSLQTYRGHQDTQYF. The V and J genes are TRBV5-1 and TRBJ2-3, with 7 bases matching TRBD1. CDR1 and CDR2 from the germline V gene are SGHRS and YFSETQ. CDR3 size: 18 residues.

This clonotype occurred a few times. This chain connects TRBV20-1 to TRBJ2-7; 10 bases line up with TRBD2. There are 14 residues in the CDR3. In germline, CDR1 is DFQATT, CDR2 SNEGSKA (reference sequence). V lost 6 bases and J lost 7; bases outside the gene matches: 12. CDR3 protein: CSAGLSGGTLEQYF. The CDR3 DNA follows: TGCAGTGCAGGCCTTAGCGGGGGGACTTTGGAGCAGTACTTC.

A few counts support this clonotype. This sequence joins TRBV14 and TRBJ2-7; no definite D call. V was shortened by 0 bases and J by 6 bases, with 12 bases between the two germline ends. CDR1 and CDR2 from the germline V gene are SGHDN and FVKESK. The CDR3 loop spans 14 amino acids. Here the CDR3 reads CASSQDSPTAEQYF. The CDR3 bases are TGTGCCAGCAGCCAAGATAGTCCTACAGCCGAGCAGTACTTC.

V gene TRBV6-1 combines with J gene TRBJ1-1; D is unresolved. The CDR3 runs 12 residues. From germline, CDR1 is MNHNS and CDR2 SASEGT. The ends were cut back, 2 bases at V and 6 bases at J, with 7 bases in the middle. The CDR3 sequence: CASSESGAEAFF. The CDR3 coding sequence is TGTGCCAGCAGTGAATCGGGTGCTGAAGCTTTCTTT.

This rearrangement joins TRBV29-1 to TRBJ2-1, with 9 bases that match TRBD2. V gave up 8 bases and J gave up 8 bases; unmatched junction bases: 4. CDR3 length: 11 amino acids. CDR1 is SQVTM and CDR2 is ANQGSEA in the germline V gene. The CDR3 sequence is CSTGLADEQFF. DNA for the CDR3: TGCAGCACGGGACTAGCCGATGAGCAGTTCTTC.

The gene calls are TRBV19 and TRBJ1-1; TRBD1 matches at 7 bases. CDR1 LNHDA and CDR2 SQIVND come from the germline V gene (reference sequence). J was trimmed by 5 bases and V by 6 bases; bases with no gene match: 12. The CDR3 sequence is 15 residues long. Here the CDR3 DNA reads TGTGCCAGTAGAAGTCTACAGGGGACGCGGACTGAAGCTTTCTTT. This codes for CASRSLQGTRTEAFF.

This chain connects TRBV20-1 to TRBJ2-1; 9 nucleotides match TRBD1. CDR1 DFQATT and CDR2 SNEGSKA come from the germline V gene (reference sequence). The CDR3 is 12 amino acids. V was clipped by 8 bases and J by 8 bases; unmatched bases: 7. The CDR3 DNA reads as TGCAGTTACAACAGGGGGCAGCATGAGCAGTTCTTC. Translated, it gives CSYNRGQHEQFF.

This clonotype has only a few counts. The chain joins TRBV9 to TRBJ2-1, with TRBD2 matching 7 bases. TRBJ2-7 matches the DNA end more closely, so the J call is doubtful. In germline, CDR1 is SGDLS, CDR2 YYNGEE. CDR3 length: 16 amino acids. The CDR3 protein is CASSVESGGSYNEQYF. The CDR3 DNA reads as TGTGCCAGCAGCGTAGAGTCGGGAGGCTCCTACAATGAGCAGTACTTC.

The CDR3 region is CANSIRIQGKETQFF. In nucleotides, the CDR3 is TGTGCCAACAGCATCCGGATACAGGGAAAAGAGACCCAGTTCTTC. The chain recombines TRBV21-1 with TRBJ2-1; the tabulated D call, TRBD1, remains unverified against the DNA. TRBV21-1 is a known pseudogene. CDR3 length: 15 residues.

The V and J genes are TRBV15 and TRBJ1-4; TRBD1 is a possible D gene (5 bases). V lost 5 bases and J 0 bases, leaving 19 bases between the germline ends. CDR3 length: 18 residues. Germline CDR1 reads LNHNV; CDR2 reads YYDKDF (reference sequence). CDR3 sequence reads: CATSGPRRQGATNEKLFF. CDR3 in DNA: TGTGCCACCAGCGGCCCCCGCAGGCAGGGCGCAACTAATGAAAAACTGTTTTTT.

J is TRBJ2-1 and V is TRBV6-2 or TRBV6-3; 10 bases match TRBD1. The CDR3 spans 14 residues. V trimming: 7 bases; J trimming: 14 bases; junction bases outside the gene matches: 14. From germline, CDR1 is MNHEY and CDR2 SVGEGT. CDR3 sequence: CASTIPGTGVGEFF. As DNA, the CDR3 is TGTGCCAGCACTATCCCCGGGACAGGGGTAGGGGAGTTCTTC.

This chain joins TRBV7-9 and TRBJ2-7, with 9 bases matching TRBD2. Per germline, CDR1 SEHNR and CDR2 FQNEAQ (reference sequence). Trimming removed 4 bases from V and 5 bases from J; junction bases left unmatched: 9. The CDR3 contains 15 residues. CDR3 sequence reads: CASSWDSGRNHEQYF. CDR3 bases: TGTGCCAGCAGCTGGGATAGCGGGAGAAACCACGAGCAGTACTTC.

The chain uses TRBV24-1 and TRBJ1-2, with no clear D. V was clipped by 3 bases and J by 0 bases, with 10 bases between them. From germline, CDR1 is KGHDR and CDR2 SFDVKD. CDR3 length: 15 amino acids. The CDR3 spells CATSDAALTNYGYTF. CDR3 in DNA: TGTGCCACCAGTGATGCCGCATTGACTAACTATGGCTACACCTTC.

The V and J genes are TRBV18 and TRBJ1-1, with D hard to call. The V gene lost 6 bases and the J gene lost 1 base, with 12 bases spanning the gap. The CDR3 loop spans 14 amino acids. Germline CDR1 and CDR2: KGHSH and LQKENI. CDR3 in DNA: TGTGCCAGCTCCCGAACCCGGGAGAACACTGAAGCTTTCTTT. This codes for CASSRTRENTEAFF.

CDR3 loop: CASSLNAGTNSYNEQFF. CDR3 nucleotides: TGTGCCAGCAGCCTGAATGCCGGGACTAACTCCTACAATGAGCAGTTCTTC. The genes are TRBV7-2 and TRBJ2-1; 7 bases match TRBD2. V shed 5 bases, J shed 0 bases, and the junction held 10 bases outside the gene matches. CDR3 length: 17 amino acids. The germline V gene encodes CDR1 SGHTA and CDR2 FQGNSA.

The chain couples TRBV10-3 to TRBJ2-7; no clear D gene. The V gene lost 3 bases and the J gene lost 6 bases, with 6 bases spanning the gap. Germline V gene lookup returns CDR1 ENHRY and CDR2 SYGVKD. CDR3 length equals 11 residues. Here the CDR3 DNA reads TGTGCCATCAGTGATAGAGGCGAGCAGTACTTC. The encoded protein is CAISDRGEQYF.

V usage is TRBV10-3 and J usage is TRBJ1-2; D gene uncertain. Germline V gene lookup returns CDR1 ENHRY and CDR2 SYGVKD. V shed 11 bases and J shed 6 bases, with 10 bases lying between them. The CDR3 length is 10 residues. CDR3: CASYGDGYTF. As DNA, the CDR3 is TGTGCCTCCTATGGGGATGGCTACACCTTC.

The V call is TRBV20-1, the J call TRBJ1-1; no clear D. Germline CDR1 reads DFQATT; CDR2 reads SNEGSKA (reference sequence). CDR3 length: 11 amino acids. Trimming pared 6 bases from V and 8 bases from J, leaving 13 bases between. The CDR3 protein is CSAGGLTEAFF. The CDR3 nucleotides are TGCAGTGCCGGAGGGTTGACCGAAGCTTTCTTT.

The rearrangement links TRBV11-2 to TRBJ2-5, with a possible D match to TRBD2 (5 bases). V shed 0 bases and J shed 4 bases, with 12 bases lying between them. This CDR3 has 15 amino acids. Germline V CDR1 and CDR2: SGHAT, FQNNGV. Written as DNA, the CDR3 is TGTGCCAGCAGCTTAGATGTCGGGATAAGAGAGACCCAGTACTTC. Its protein product is CASSLDVGIRETQYF.

This clonotype occurred once. V usage is TRBV29-1 and J usage is TRBJ2-3; a weak D match, TRBD2 (5 bases). Germline V gene data show CDR1 as SQVTM and CDR2 as ANQGSEA. CDR3 length: 16 amino acids. Deletions cut 6 bases from V and 6 bases from J, with 25 bases between. CDR3 region: CSVAKPWALVADTQYF. Written as DNA, the CDR3 is TGCAGCGTCGCAAAACCCTGGGCACTAGTGGCGGATACGCAGTATTTT.

The V gene is TRBV6-6, the J gene TRBJ1-5; D is perhaps TRBD1 (5 bases). V was shortened by 9 bases and J by 4 bases, with 16 bases between the two germline ends. Per germline, CDR1 MNHNY and CDR2 SVGAGI (reference sequence). The CDR3 totals 14 residues. CDR3 sequence (DNA): TGTGCCAGTAAACGCCGGGACGGTAATCAGCCCCAGCATTTT. Residues: CASKRRDGNQPQHF.

The rearrangement joins TRBV10-3 to TRBJ2-5; 8 bases line up with TRBD1. After removal of 3 bases from V and 11 bases from J, the junction contained 17 bases not matched to a gene. The CDR3 contains 16 residues. Germline assignment: CDR1 ENHRY and CDR2 SYGVKD. The CDR3 spells CAISDSTGASYNEQYF. The CDR3 region has the DNA TGTGCCATCAGTGATTCGACAGGGGCATCCTACAATGAGCAGTACTTC.

This clonotype occurred many times. This rearrangement joins TRBV27 to TRBJ2-5; D gene ambiguous. This CDR3 has 11 residues. Germline CDR1 is MNHEY and CDR2 is SMNVEV (reference sequence). Trimming left V 7 bases short and J 4 bases short, with 7 bases between. The CDR3 protein is CASILGETQYF. CDR3 in DNA: TGTGCCAGCATTCTCGGAGAGACCCAGTACTTC.

This clonotype was seen a handful of times. The genes are TRBV9 and TRBJ2-1; D is perhaps TRBD2 (7 bases). The CDR3 length is 16 residues. Germline V gene lookup returns CDR1 SGDLS and CDR2 YYNGEE. V was pared by 3 bases and J by 2 bases, with 15 bases between. CDR3 sequence: CASSGVEGGPYNEQFF. Written as DNA, the CDR3 is TGTGCCAGCAGCGGGGTAGAGGGGGGGCCCTACAATGAGCAGTTCTTC.

This clonotype was counted at least ten times. The J gene is TRBJ2-3, the V gene TRBV20-1, with 7 bases lining up with TRBD1. J gave up 1 base and V 6 bases, and 4 bases lay outside the gene matches. CDR1 and CDR2 (germline): DFQATT, SNEGSKA (reference sequence). The CDR3 length is 13 residues. In DNA, the CDR3 is TGCAGTGCCTGGACAGGCGGCACAGATACGCAGTATTTT. Translated, it gives CSAWTGGTDTQYF.

Many counts were recorded for this clonotype. The J gene is TRBJ2-5, the V gene TRBV21-1; no DNA check was done on the table's D call, TRBD2. TRBV21-1 is designated a pseudogene. The CDR3 consists of 17 residues. The CDR3 bases are TGTGCCAGCAGCAAAGAGAGGACTAGATGTAGTGTAGAGACCCAGTACTTC. As protein: CASSKERTRCSVETQYF.